Below, 14 T cell receptor beta chains from the same sample are listed, as sequenced in a study of cytomegalovirus exposure and HLA in healthy donors. Here immunoSEQ multiplex PCR was the method, and the copy in TCRdb shows in-frame clones only, minus some. The sample yields 350,000 or so clones, roughly 89% seen once. Material: PBMCs. Receptor source: a woman between 18 and 29 years old in good health and CMV-seronegative.

The CDR3 sequence: CASSQPGDVDQPQHF. CDR3 in DNA: TGTGCCAGCAGCCAACCGGGGGACGTTGATCAGCCCCAGCATTTT. This rearrangement joins TRBV7-3 to TRBJ1-5; weak D call: TRBD1 (5 bases). Per germline, CDR1 SGHTA and CDR2 FQGTGA. V lost 5 bases and J 5 bases, leaving 16 bases between the germline ends. CDR3 length equals 15 residues. The full variable domain, rest sourced from reference TRBV7-3 and TRBJ1-5, is GAGVSQTPSNKVTEKGKYVELRCDPISGHTALYWYRQSLGQGPEFLIYFQGTGAADDSGLPNDRFFAVRPEGSVSTLKIQRTERGDSAVYLCASSQPGDVDQPQHFGDGTRLSIL.

V and J are TRBV5-4 and TRBJ1-1; possibly TRBD1 for D (6 bases). Trimming took off 3 bases at V and 2 bases at J, with 11 bases between the two ends. CDR1 is SGHNT, CDR2 YYREEE, per germline (reference sequence). CDR3 length: 14 amino acids. CDR3 nucleotide sequence: TGTGCCAGCAGCTCCCAGGGGCTTAACACTGAAGCTTTCTTT. Amino acids: CASSSQGLNTEAFF.

The chain is built from TRBV2 and TRBJ2-1; D is ambiguous. The length of the CDR3 is 12 residues. The V end lost 4 bases, the J end lost 5 bases, and 6 bases lay between the germline ends. Looked up from germline, CDR1 is SNHLY and CDR2 is FYNNEI. CDR3 nucleotides: TGTGCCAGCAGTGCGGTTAACAATGAGCAGTTCTTC. It yields the protein CASSAVNNEQFF.

The chain joins TRBV27 to TRBJ1-5; the match to TRBD1 covers 8 bases. The trim removed 4 bases at V and 4 bases at J, leaving 6 bases unmatched. This CDR3 has 15 amino acids. Germline assignment: CDR1 MNHEY and CDR2 SMNVEV (reference sequence). CDR3 coding DNA: TGTGCCAGCAGTTCTGGGACAGGATCGAATCAGCCCCAGCATTTT. It yields the protein CASSSGTGSNQPQHF.

The CDR3 region has the DNA TGTGCCAGCAGCTCCCGGACTCACCGCGATGAGCAGTTCTTC. Translated, it gives CASSSRTHRDEQFF. This chain uses TRBV7-3 with TRBJ2-1; possibly TRBD2 for D (5 bases). This CDR3 has 14 amino acids. V lost 4 bases, J lost 8 bases, and 15 bases lay in between. The germline gives CDR1 SGHTA, CDR2 FQGTGA.

This chain joins TRBV19 and TRBJ1-5; no definite D call. The CDR3 length is 14 residues. The germline V gene has CDR1 LNHDA and CDR2 SQIVND (reference sequence). Trimming pared 8 bases from V and 3 bases from J, leaving 14 bases between. This CDR3 reads CASRLRVYNQPQHF. In DNA, the CDR3 is TGTGCCAGTCGACTACGGGTGTACAATCAGCCCCAGCATTTT.

The rearrangement uses TRBV19 and TRBJ1-2; no firm D call. Germline V CDR1 and CDR2: LNHDA, SQIVND (reference sequence). The CDR3 is made up of 12 amino acids. V lost 9 bases, J lost 5 bases, and 13 bases lay in between. The CDR3 sequence: CASTSGGYGYTF. In nucleotides, the CDR3 is TGTGCCAGCACCTCGGGAGGGTATGGCTACACCTTC.

This clone is a singleton in its sample. The V call is TRBV4-3, the J call TRBJ2-7; D gene uncertain. CDR3 size: 14 residues. Germline values: CDR1 LGHNA, CDR2 YSLEER. V lost 4 bases and J lost 4, with 14 bases in between. In DNA, the CDR3 is TGCGCCAGCAGCCCAGGTACTCCATCGTACGAGCAGTACTTC. Translation gives CASSPGTPSYEQYF.

The genes are TRBV6-1 and TRBJ1-2, with D possibly matching TRBD1 (6 bases). CDR1 MNHNS and CDR2 SASEGT come from the germline V gene. V was shortened by 4 bases and J by 3 bases, with 12 bases between the two germline ends. This CDR3 comprises 14 residues. The CDR3 sequence is CASSVDRSDYGYTF. CDR3 in DNA: TGTGCCAGCAGTGTCGACAGGTCCGACTATGGCTACACCTTC.

The rearrangement joins TRBV7-2 to TRBJ2-7; 10 bases align to TRBD2. V gave up 1 base and J gave up 4 bases; unmatched junction bases: 7. CDR1 and CDR2 from the germline V gene are SGHTA and FQGNSA. The CDR3 consists of 16 residues. CDR3 amino acids: CASSLGASGSRYEQYF. The CDR3 DNA reads TGTGCCAGCAGCTTAGGCGCTAGCGGGAGTAGGTACGAGCAGTACTTC.

This chain links TRBV7-3 with TRBJ2-2; unclear D gene. This CDR3 region has 14 residues. V shed 2 bases and J shed 2 bases, with 6 bases lying between them. Germline-derived CDR1 and CDR2 are SGHTA and FQGTGA. This CDR3 reads CASSLGGNTGELFF. The CDR3 bases are TGTGCCAGCAGCTTAGGCGGTAACACCGGGGAGCTGTTTTTT.

This clone was picked up a small number of times. This sequence joins TRBV4-1 and TRBJ1-5; weak D call: TRBD1 (5 bases). The CDR3 is made up of 17 amino acids. Trimming pared 4 bases from V and 5 bases from J, leaving 21 bases between. CDR1 and CDR2 (germline): MGHRA, YSYEKL. The CDR3, as DNA: TGCGCCAGCAGCCTAAGGGTGGTCGGACAAGTGGATCAGCCCCAGCATTTT. Translation gives CASSLRVVGQVDQPQHF.

The chain combines TRBV5-5 with TRBJ2-3; the match to TRBD2 covers 11 bases. The germline V gene has CDR1 SGHKS and CDR2 YYEKEE (reference sequence). The length of the CDR3 is 17 residues. Trimming at V came to 4 bases and at J to 4 bases, leaving 11 bases not matched to a gene. The CDR3 spells CASSPRDGSGRADTQYF. As DNA, the CDR3 is TGTGCCAGCAGCCCCCGGGACGGTAGCGGGAGGGCAGATACGCAGTATTTT.

V is TRBV2 and J is TRBJ2-7, with D perhaps matching TRBD2 (5 bases). There are 13 residues in the CDR3. The V gene's germline CDR1 is SNHLY and CDR2 FYNNEI. V lost 6 bases to trimming and J lost 6 bases, with 15 bases between them. The CDR3 sequence: CASSPEFEGEQYF. The CDR3 nucleotides read TGTGCCAGCAGCCCTGAATTTGAGGGCGAGCAGTACTTC.